This T cell receptor (beta chain) was sequenced during a study of cytomegalovirus exposure and HLA in healthy donors. The CDR3 loop spans 15 amino acids. The germline CDR1 and CDR2 sequences are ENHRY and SYGVKD. Germline trimming cut 0 bases from V and 6 bases from J; bases unmatched to any gene: 4. Whole-study findings and limits: Reports indicate that TCR beta sequences accurately predicted the HLA-A and HLA-B alleles of most subjects. In a later analysis, a missense DCLRE1C variant was linked to TCR beta V- and J-gene trimming. According to reports, the classifier identified cytomegalovirus status with high specificity and sensitivity. Cytomegalovirus association was listed for about 150 TCR beta chains.

It was with 60 Vbeta and 13 Jbeta primers that the PCR ran. Clones were sequenced by immunoSEQ multiplex PCR, and TCRdb holds only the in-frame ones, with some missing. Its table records 35,000 to 45,000 clones. Note on this clone: Its antigen is undetermined.

This sequence joins TRBV10-3 and TRBJ1-1; TRBD1 matches 10 bases. Material: PBMCs. This receptor was obtained from a human donor in good health. This CDR3 is CAISESGTGVSEAFF. Written as DNA, the CDR3 is TGTGCCATCAGTGAGTCCGGGACAGGGGTCTCTGAAGCTTTCTTT.